This entry features one T cell receptor beta chain sequence. This record comes from a study of siplizumab effects on memory and regulatory T cells. The V end was cut by 4 bases, the J end by 8 bases, with 9 bases between. The V gene's germline CDR1 is SGDLS and CDR2 YYNGEE. This CDR3 has 11 residues. Sequenced by immunoSEQ multiplex PCR; TCRdb stores in-frame clones only, minus some. Of approximately 48,000 clones in the sample, more than 85% are singletons; the top ten hold under 20%. V is TRBV9 and J is TRBJ1-2, with D unresolved. The source material was CD8+ T cells sorted from blood. The source is a human donor in good health. The CDR3 DNA is TGTGCCAGCAGCTCATATAGAGGCTACACCTTC. Its protein product is CASSSYRGYTF.